This is a list of T cell receptor beta chains from one sample in a study of CD8+ T cells in alopecia areata. Libraries were prepared by immunoSEQ multiplex PCR; TCRdb keeps only in-frame clonotypes and omits some of them. The table lists about 97,000 clones, 41% of them singletons. Sequencing was performed on CD4+ T cells sorted from blood. All receptors come from a human donor with alopecia areata. CDR3s include the opening cysteine and the closing phenylalanine or tryptophan. A D gene is named only where the DNA matches it firmly. Expanded clones are given a class, and other clones once, few, many or no size at all.

J: TRBJ2-1; D: .; V: TRBV27; size: .; CDR3: CASSDVVDSEQFF; DNA: TGTGCCAGCAGCGACGTGGTGGACAGTGAGCAGTTCTTC
J: TRBJ2-7; D: .; V: TRBV14; size: few; CDR3: CASSRSKGPYEQYF; DNA: TGTGCCAGCAGCCGGTCGAAGGGGCCCTACGAGCAGTACTTC
J: TRBJ2-3; D: .; V: TRBV27; size: .; CDR3: CASSLFGARTDTQYF; DNA: TGTGCCAGCAGTTTATTTGGGGCGAGGACAGATACGCAGTATTTT
J: TRBJ1-4; D: .; V: TRBV19; size: few; CDR3: CASSTDRIFGEKLFF; DNA: TGTGCCAGTAGTACAGACAGGATTTTTGGTGAAAAACTGTTTTTT
J: TRBJ2-7; D: TRBD2; V: TRBV9; size: .; CDR3: CASTPGGGEQYF; DNA: TGTGCCAGCACCCCCGGGGGGGGCGAGCAGTACTTC
J: TRBJ2-5; D: .; V: TRBV27; size: few; CDR3: CASSRGATQYF; DNA: TGTGCCAGCAGTAGGGGTGCGACCCAGTACTTC
J: TRBJ2-1; D: TRBD2; V: TRBV19; size: few; CDR3: CASSIGGSVAGQFF; DNA: TGTGCCAGTAGTATAGGGGGAAGCGTAGCGGGCCAGTTCTTC
J: TRBJ1-5; D: .; V: TRBV5-1; size: few; CDR3: CASSLAVDQPQHF; DNA: TGCGCCAGCAGCTTGGCGGTGGATCAGCCCCAGCATTTT
J: TRBJ2-7; D: .; V: TRBV7-2; size: .; CDR3: CASSSTTGAYEQYF; DNA: TGTGCCAGCAGCTCAACGACAGGAGCCTACGAGCAGTACTTC
J: TRBJ1-2; D: .; V: TRBV6-1; size: .; CDR3: CASSDTNRKANYGYTF; DNA: TGTGCCAGCAGTGACACAAACAGGAAAGCTAACTATGGCTACACCTTC
J: TRBJ2-7; D: TRBD1; V: TRBV27; size: .; CDR3: CATRPDRGHEQYF; DNA: TGTGCCACCCGGCCGGACAGGGGACACGAGCAGTACTTC
J: TRBJ1-1; D: .; V: TRBV30; size: .; CDR3: CAWSVQGVGTEAFF; DNA: TGTGCCTGGAGTGTACAAGGGGTCGGCACTGAAGCTTTCTTT
J: TRBJ2-5; D: TRBD1; V: TRBV11-2; size: .; CDR3: CASSPTAGTGARETQYF; DNA: TGTGCCAGCAGCCCAACCGCGGGGACAGGGGCGAGGGAGACCCAGTACTTC
J: TRBJ2-1; D: .; V: TRBV4-2; size: .; CDR3: CASSQDVARDNEQFF; DNA: TGTGCCAGCAGCCAAGATGTGGCTCGGGACAATGAGCAGTTCTTC
J: TRBJ1-1; D: .; V: TRBV6-4; size: .; CDR3: CASSVTANTEAFF; DNA: TGTGCCAGCAGTGTGACAGCGAACACTGAAGCTTTCTTT
J: TRBJ2-3; D: .; V: TRBV19; size: few; CDR3: CASSIRLPTDTQYF; DNA: TGTGCCAGTAGTATCAGACTACCCACAGATACGCAGTATTTT
J: TRBJ1-2; D: TRBD1; V: TRBV27; size: .; CDR3: CASSLSGRGLNGYTF; DNA: TGTGCCAGCAGTTTATCGGGGAGGGGGCTGAATGGCTACACCTTC
J: TRBJ2-1; D: .; V: TRBV19; size: few; CDR3: CASSLSGPDLGDEQFF; DNA: TGTGCCAGTAGTTTAAGCGGGCCGGACTTAGGCGATGAGCAGTTCTTC
J: TRBJ2-7; D: .; V: TRBV6-5; size: .; CDR3: CAIPRRPRPYEQYF; DNA: TGTGCCATCCCTCGGAGACCTCGGCCCTACGAGCAGTACTTC
J: TRBJ2-3; D: .; V: TRBV7-2; size: few; CDR3: CASSLDRGLTDTQYF; DNA: TGTGCCAGCAGCTTAGATAGGGGGTTGACAGATACGCAGTATTTT
J: TRBJ1-5; D: .; V: TRBV18; size: few; CDR3: CASSPDGNQPQHF; DNA: TGTGCCAGCTCACCGGATGGCAATCAGCCCCAGCATTTT
J: TRBJ2-1; D: .; V: TRBV28; size: .; CDR3: CASSRGGDFSYNEQFF; DNA: TGTGCCAGCAGTAGGGGGGGGGACTTCTCCTACAATGAGCAGTTCTTC
J: TRBJ2-2; D: .; V: TRBV29-1; size: .; CDR3: CSVADERVWDTGELFF; DNA: TGCAGCGTTGCGGATGAAAGGGTTTGGGACACCGGGGAGCTGTTTTTT
J: TRBJ2-5; D: .; V: TRBV29-1; size: once; CDR3: CSVAIGAWGTQYF; DNA: TGCAGCGTTGCTATTGGGGCCTGGGGTACCCAGTACTTC